One and the same sample provided the 6 T cell receptor beta chains below, sequenced in a study of cytomegalovirus exposure and HLA in healthy donors. PCR used 60 Vbeta primers and 13 Jbeta primers. Generated by immunoSEQ multiplex PCR, the TCRdb table keeps only in-frame clones and is missing some. The data hold roughly 100,000 clones, with over 70% observed a single time. The sequenced material came from PBMCs. These receptors were collected from a man aged 18-30 years in good health and CMV-seropositive.

This clone was detected a few times. The gene calls are TRBV6-1 and TRBJ1-5; perhaps TRBD1 as D (6 bases). Trimming took off 4 bases at V and 6 bases at J, with 10 bases between the two ends. The CDR3 is 13 amino acids. CDR1 MNHNS and CDR2 SASEGT come from the germline V gene. In DNA form, the CDR3 reads TGTGCCAGCAGTGGGCGGACAGCTCAGCCCCAGCATTTT. It translates to CASSGRTAQPQHF.

This sequence joins TRBV25-1 and TRBJ2-2; TRBD2 is a possible D gene (6 bases). Germline CDR1 is MGHDK and CDR2 is SYGVNS. This CDR3 comprises 18 residues. V was trimmed by 1 base and J by 5 bases, leaving 20 bases between them. The CDR3 DNA is TGTGCCAGCAGTGAATTTATGGAAGGGACTTGGGGGACCGGGGAGCTGTTTTTT. Translation gives CASSEFMEGTWGTGELFF.

The chain uses TRBV7-9 and TRBJ2-1, with TRBD2 matching over 9 bases. From germline, CDR1 is SEHNR and CDR2 FQNEAQ (reference sequence). With V trimmed by 1 base and J by 4 bases, 2 bases remained unmatched. This CDR3 contains 15 residues. CDR3 sequence: CASSLGTSDYNEQFF. CDR3 bases: TGTGCCAGCAGCTTAGGGACTAGCGATTACAATGAGCAGTTCTTC.

This chain connects TRBV7-6 to TRBJ2-3; 7 positions match TRBD1. This CDR3 spans 14 amino acids. Germline assignment: CDR1 SGHVS and CDR2 FNYEAQ. V shed 5 bases, J shed 4 bases, and the junction held 6 bases outside the gene matches. The CDR3 nucleotides are TGTGCCAGCAGCCTCGACAGGGTTTCAGATACGCAGTATTTT. This encodes CASSLDRVSDTQYF.

In DNA form, the CDR3 reads TGTGCCACCGCGGCGGGTAGGTTCACTGAAGCTTTCTTT. Residues: CATAAGRFTEAFF. The genes are TRBV27 and TRBJ1-1; D not resolved. The ends were cut back, 10 bases at V and 4 bases at J, with 16 bases in the middle. Germline V gives CDR1 MNHEY, CDR2 SMNVEV (reference sequence). The CDR3 consists of 13 residues.

The rearrangement joins TRBV30 to TRBJ2-3; 8 nucleotides match TRBD2. Germline loops: CDR1 GTSNPN, CDR2 SVGIG (reference sequence). This CDR3 has 16 residues. V lost 2 bases, J lost 3 bases, and 10 bases stayed unmatched. The CDR3 region is CAWSWRTGGMTDTQYF. The CDR3 coding sequence is TGTGCCTGGAGTTGGCGAACGGGGGGGATGACAGATACGCAGTATTTT. The whole variable domain, filled in from reference TRBV30 and TRBJ2-3, reads SQTIHQWPATLVQPVGSPLSLECTVEGTSNPNLYWYRQAAGRGLQLLFYSVGIGQISSEVPQNLSASRPQDRQFILSSKKLLLSDSGFYLCAWSWRTGGMTDTQYFGPGTRLTVL.